These 25 T cell receptor beta chains came from one sample sequenced in a study of low-dose radiotherapy and immunotherapy resistance in tumors. Alpha- and beta-chain coverage of first-strand cDNA came from TRAV- and TRBV-specific primers. Amplification of TCRs used a constant-region primer and V-primer adapter for approximately 19 PCR cycles. One entry per CDR3 protein, called by TCRdb with MiXCR from the reads. The table has tens of thousands of distinct CDR3 sequences, 20% to 25% seen once. Indicated time point: after trial treatment. Noted treatment: LDRT plus nivolumab, ipilimumab, low-dose cyclophosphamide and aspirin (RACIN trial). Material: PBMCs, obtained after low-dose radiotherapy plus immunotherapy. These receptors all come from a female donor with ovarian cancer.

This clonotype has just a few counts. This chain uses TRBV19 with TRBJ1-5; D remains unclear. Deletions cut 4 bases from V and 0 bases from J, with 10 bases between. Germline V gene lookup returns CDR1 LNHDA and CDR2 SQIVND (reference sequence). The CDR3 is made up of 15 amino acids. CDR3 protein: CASSSQEYSNQPQHF. The CDR3 bases are TGTGCCAGTAGTAGTCAGGAGTATAGCAATCAGCCCCAGCATTTT.

This clonotype appeared many times. The rearrangement uses TRBV19 and TRBJ2-1; D gene ambiguous. Germline assignment: CDR1 LNHDA and CDR2 SQIVND (reference sequence). The CDR3 covers 16 residues. V lost 0 bases to trimming and J lost 9 bases, with 18 bases between them. The chain's CDR3 is CASSIDSGQSSGEQFF. CDR3 in DNA: TGTGCCAGTAGTATAGATTCTGGTCAGAGCTCGGGTGAGCAGTTCTTC.

This clonotype was counted ten times or more. J is TRBJ2-3 and V is TRBV10-3; D possibly corresponds to TRBD1 (6 bases). Germline V gene data show CDR1 as ENHRY and CDR2 as SYGVKD. V lost 7 bases to trimming and J lost 1 base, with 12 bases between them. CDR3 length equals 14 residues. The chain's CDR3 is CAITPGDGTDTQYF. The CDR3, as DNA: TGTGCCATCACCCCAGGGGATGGCACAGATACGCAGTATTTT.

V is TRBV9 and J is TRBJ2-1; D is unresolved. Trimming removed 0 bases from V and 8 bases from J, with 12 bases in between. Germline V CDR1 and CDR2: SGDLS, YYNGEE. The CDR3 contains 14 residues. In DNA, the CDR3 is TGTGCCAGCAGCGTAGTTGACGGCATCTATGAGCAGTTCTTC. Encoded protein: CASSVVDGIYEQFF.

This clonotype was detected ten times or more. The chain has TRBV10-3 and TRBJ2-1; 10 nucleotides agree with TRBD2. The germline gives CDR1 ENHRY, CDR2 SYGVKD. V lost 2 bases and J lost 5; bases outside the gene matches: 12. This CDR3 is built from 18 residues. CDR3 nucleotide sequence: TGTGCCATCAGTGAGATCAGCCGGACTAGCGGACTTAACAATGAGCAGTTCTTC. It encodes CAISEISRTSGLNNEQFF.

This clonotype was detected ten times or more. The rearrangement links TRBV5-6 to TRBJ2-5; 7 nucleotides match TRBD1. Trimming cost V 2 bases and J 5 bases; bases outside gene matches: 3. CDR1 SGHDT and CDR2 YYEEEE come from the germline V gene. The CDR3 length is 13 residues. Here the CDR3 reads CASSFDRVETQYF. The CDR3 bases are TGTGCCAGCAGCTTTGACAGGGTTGAGACCCAGTACTTC.

This clonotype showed up many times. This rearrangement joins TRBV4-1 to TRBJ2-1; 8 bases map to TRBD2. The CDR3 loop spans 16 amino acids. With 4 bases clipped from V and 3 bases from J, the junction kept 8 bases outside the gene matches. Germline CDR1 is MGHRA and CDR2 is YSYEKL. The CDR3, as DNA: TGCGCCAGCAGCCGCCAAGCGGGGGAAAACTACAATGAGCAGTTCTTC. Translation: CASSRQAGENYNEQFF.

This clonotype appeared many times. The chain joins TRBV7-6 to TRBJ1-1, with a tentative D call TRBD1 (5 bases). Trimming took 4 bases from V and 8 from J, leaving 20 bases between them. The CDR3 has 15 residues. Germline V CDR1 and CDR2: SGHVS, FNYEAQ. Here the CDR3 reads CASSSVGGIPSEAFF. In DNA, the CDR3 is TGTGCCAGCAGCTCCGTGGGGGGGATTCCATCCGAAGCTTTCTTT.

In regard to this clonotype: This likely came from a read error, as a far larger clone is one base away. The gene calls are TRBV1 and TRBJ1-2. TRBV1 is reported as a pseudogene. The CDR3 sequence is 14 residues long. CDR3 region: CASSEDRSAGGYTF. In nucleotides, the CDR3 is TGCGCCAGCAGCGAAGATCGGTCGGCGGGCGGCTACACCTTC.

This clonotype has a count of ten or more. CDR3 loop: CASSLASGITTDTQYF. Here the CDR3 DNA reads TGCGCCAGCAGCTTGGCTAGCGGGATTACCACAGATACGCAGTATTTT. This sequence joins TRBV5-1 and TRBJ2-3; 9 bases align to TRBD2. The V segment lost 0 bases and the J segment 2 bases; nucleotides outside the gene matches: 4. This CDR3 spans 16 amino acids. The germline gives CDR1 SGHRS, CDR2 YFSETQ.

This clonotype was seen repeatedly, ten times or more. The chain has TRBV2 and TRBJ1-5; D ambiguous. This CDR3 region has 12 residues. Germline lookup yields CDR1 SNHLY and CDR2 FYNNEI. Trimming stripped 6 bases from V and 0 bases from J, with 3 bases between. The CDR3 loop is CASRISNQPQHF. The CDR3 nucleotides are TGTGCCAGCAGGATTAGCAATCAGCCCCAGCATTTT.

The gene calls are TRBV9 and TRBJ2-5, with TRBD2 matching over 11 bases. The V gene's germline CDR1 is SGDLS and CDR2 YYNGEE. The CDR3 consists of 17 residues. After removal of 3 bases from V and 0 bases from J, the junction contained 7 bases not matched to a gene. DNA for the CDR3: TGTGCCAGCAGCGCCCTACCGGGACTAGCGGACCAAGAGACCCAGTACTTC. It translates to CASSALPGLADQETQYF.

In its sample, this clonotype was seen a few times. The chain couples TRBV28 to TRBJ2-5; a possible D gene is TRBD2 (6 bases). This CDR3 contains 13 residues. Deletions cut 7 bases from V and 8 bases from J, with 17 bases between. Germline lookup yields CDR1 MDHEN and CDR2 SYDVKM. CDR3 region: CASTTRRLETQYF. The CDR3 DNA reads TGTGCCAGCACAACGCGCAGACTAGAAACCCAGTACTTC.

This clonotype was found many times. The chain couples TRBV5-1 to TRBJ2-5, with 8 bases matching TRBD1. This CDR3 spans 17 amino acids. Germline V gene data show CDR1 as SGHRS and CDR2 as YFSETQ. Trimming took 4 bases from V and 2 from J; bases not matched to a gene: 13. In nucleotides, the CDR3 is TGCGCCAGCAGCCCAGGGGGCGCCAAGGATTGGCAAGAGACCCAGTACTTC. Translation gives CASSPGGAKDWQETQYF. Drawing the rest from reference TRBV5-1 and TRBJ2-5, the complete variable domain is KAGVTQTPRYLIKTRGQQVTLSCSPISGHRSVSWYQQTPGQGLQFLFEYFSETQRNKGNFPGRFSGRQFSNSRSEMNVSTLELGDSALYLCASSPGGAKDWQETQYFGPGTRLLVL.

This clonotype was found many times. The chain has TRBV25-1 and TRBJ2-1, with D perhaps assigned TRBD1 or TRBD2 (5 bases each). V lost 1 base, J lost 2 bases, and 12 bases lay in between. Germline lookup yields CDR1 MGHDK and CDR2 SYGVNS. The CDR3 runs 16 residues. The CDR3 here is CASSESGRYAYNEQFF. CDR3 sequence (DNA): TGTGCCAGCAGTGAATCGGGACGGTATGCCTACAATGAGCAGTTCTTC.

This clonotype appeared a single time. The gene calls are TRBV6-4 and TRBJ1-2, with unresolved D. Deletions cut 0 bases from V and 11 bases from J, with 10 bases between. Per germline, CDR1 MRHNA and CDR2 SNTAGT. CDR3 length equals 12 residues. Here the CDR3 DNA reads TGTGCCAGCAGTGACTCCTGGAAGGGATACACCTTC. It encodes CASSDSWKGYTF.

This clonotype showed up many times. The chain has TRBV9 and TRBJ2-4; 13 bases map to TRBD2. With 2 bases clipped from V and 0 bases from J, the junction kept 5 bases outside the gene matches. Germline V gene lookup returns CDR1 SGDLS and CDR2 YYNGEE. This CDR3 has 18 amino acids. The CDR3 sequence: CASSVGLAGPGAKNIQYF. CDR3 nucleotides: TGTGCCAGCAGCGTGGGACTAGCGGGGCCAGGAGCCAAAAACATTCAGTACTTC.

This clonotype occurred a few times. J is TRBJ2-6 and V is TRBV5-1; D uncertain. Germline V lookup: CDR1 SGHRS, CDR2 YFSETQ. The germline V and J ends were trimmed by 7 bases and 1 base, with 9 bases remaining between them. This CDR3 has 14 residues. The CDR3 DNA reads as TGCGCCAGCTTCATCTTATCTGGGGCCAACGTCCTGACTTTC. It is translated as CASFILSGANVLTF.

This clonotype was seen ten or more times. Written as DNA, the CDR3 is TGTGCCAGCAGCAGGGGACCGGGAGAGGGCACAGATACGCAGTATTTT. Translation: CASSRGPGEGTDTQYF. The chain uses TRBV5-3 and TRBJ2-3, with D possibly called TRBD1 or TRBD2 (6 bases each). TRBV5-3 is an open reading frame, and its role is uncertain. Trimming cost V 8 bases and J 1 base, with 20 bases left between them. This CDR3 is built from 16 residues.

This clonotype was seen at least ten times. The chain links TRBV6-2 or TRBV6-3 to TRBJ2-3; maybe TRBD2 (5 bases). Trimming pared 10 bases from V and 0 bases from J, leaving 17 bases between. Germline CDR1 and CDR2: MNHEY and SVGEGT. This CDR3 has 15 amino acids. In DNA, the CDR3 is TGTGCCACCAAGGGAGCGTTTAGCAGCACAGATACGCAGTATTTT. Translated: CATKGAFSSTDTQYF.

This clonotype was seen repeatedly, ten times or more. This chain connects TRBV6-6 to TRBJ2-2; 11 bases map to TRBD2. This CDR3 has 16 residues. Germline values: CDR1 MNHNY, CDR2 SVGAGI (reference sequence). J gave up 4 bases and V 6 bases, and 7 bases lay outside the gene matches. The CDR3 region has the DNA TGTGCCAGCAGCCCAGCTAGCGGGAGGCCCACCGGGGAGCTGTTTTTT. It translates to CASSPASGRPTGELFF.

This clonotype was detected many times. J is TRBJ2-1 and V is TRBV20-1; 7 nucleotides agree with TRBD2. After removal of 6 bases from V and 1 base from J, the junction contained 6 bases not matched to a gene. Germline V lookup: CDR1 DFQATT, CDR2 SNEGSKA (reference sequence). The CDR3 is made up of 14 amino acids. The DNA of the CDR3 is TGCAGTGCCACCCTAGCGGCTTCCTACAATGAGCAGTTCTTC. Amino acids: CSATLAASYNEQFF.

CDR3 protein: CATSDLGGGSYNEQFF. The DNA for the CDR3 is TGTGCCACCAGTGATTTGGGCGGGGGCTCCTACAATGAGCAGTTCTTC. This rearrangement joins TRBV24-1 to TRBJ2-1; 7 bases line up with TRBD2. The junction had 1 base not matched to a gene; V was cut back by 0 bases and J by 0 bases. Germline values: CDR1 KGHDR, CDR2 SFDVKD. The CDR3 consists of 16 residues.

As regards this clonotype: A read error is likely here: a far larger clone is one base away. The gene calls are TRBV6-2 or TRBV6-3 and TRBJ2-1; 13 bases are a match to TRBD2. Germline V lookup: CDR1 MNHEY, CDR2 SVGEGT. The CDR3 is made up of 16 amino acids. V shed 6 bases, J shed 10 bases, and the junction held 12 bases outside the gene matches. The CDR3 sequence: CASSKWTSGRSYEQFF. In nucleotides, the CDR3 is TGTGCCAGCAGCAAGTGGACTAGCGGGAGATCCTACGAGCAGTTCTTC.

This clonotype was found many times. J is TRBJ1-1 and V is TRBV7-6; D may be TRBD1 (5 bases). This CDR3 has 16 residues. In germline, CDR1 is SGHVS, CDR2 FNYEAQ. V was pared by 1 base and J by 2 bases, with 14 bases between. CDR3 residues: CASSLGQQVPNTEAFF. For the CDR3, the DNA is TGTGCCAGCAGCTTAGGACAGCAAGTACCAAACACTGAAGCTTTCTTT.